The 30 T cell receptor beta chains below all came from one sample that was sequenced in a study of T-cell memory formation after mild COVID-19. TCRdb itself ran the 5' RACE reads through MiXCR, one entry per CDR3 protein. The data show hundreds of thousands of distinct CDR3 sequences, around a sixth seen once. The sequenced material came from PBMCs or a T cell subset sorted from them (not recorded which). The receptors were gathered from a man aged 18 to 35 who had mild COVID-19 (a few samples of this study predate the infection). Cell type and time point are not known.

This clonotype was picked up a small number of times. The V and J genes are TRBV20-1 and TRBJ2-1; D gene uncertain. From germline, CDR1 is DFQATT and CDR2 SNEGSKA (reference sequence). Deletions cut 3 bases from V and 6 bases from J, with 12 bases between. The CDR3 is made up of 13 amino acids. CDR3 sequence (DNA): TGCAGTGCTAGCCACCGAGGCCTCAATGAGCAGTTCTTC. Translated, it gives CSASHRGLNEQFF.

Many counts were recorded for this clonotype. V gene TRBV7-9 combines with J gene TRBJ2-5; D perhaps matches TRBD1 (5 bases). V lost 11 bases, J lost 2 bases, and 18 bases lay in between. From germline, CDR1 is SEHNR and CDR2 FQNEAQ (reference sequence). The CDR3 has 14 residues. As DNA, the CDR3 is TGTGCCGTAGGACGGCAGGGCCCTCAAGAGACCCAGTACTTC. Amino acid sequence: CAVGRQGPQETQYF.

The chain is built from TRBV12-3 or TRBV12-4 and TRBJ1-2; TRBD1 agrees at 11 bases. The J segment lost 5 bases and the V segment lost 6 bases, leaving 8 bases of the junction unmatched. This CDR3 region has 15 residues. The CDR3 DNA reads TGTGCCAGCAGCTACGGACAGGGGGCAAATTATGGCTACACCTTC. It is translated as CASSYGQGANYGYTF.

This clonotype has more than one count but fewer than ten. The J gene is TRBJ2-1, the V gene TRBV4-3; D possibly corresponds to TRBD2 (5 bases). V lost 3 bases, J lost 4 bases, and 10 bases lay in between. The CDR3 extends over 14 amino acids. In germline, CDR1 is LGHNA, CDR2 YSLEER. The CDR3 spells CASSQRERYNEQFF. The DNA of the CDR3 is TGCGCCAGCAGCCAGAGGGAGCGGTACAATGAGCAGTTCTTC.

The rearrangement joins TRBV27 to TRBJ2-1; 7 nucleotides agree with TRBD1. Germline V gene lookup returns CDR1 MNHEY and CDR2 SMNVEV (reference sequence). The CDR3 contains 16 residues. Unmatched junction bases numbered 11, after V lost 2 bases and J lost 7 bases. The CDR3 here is CASSLPGGVRINEQFF. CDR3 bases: TGTGCCAGCAGTTTACCAGGGGGTGTTAGGATAAATGAGCAGTTCTTC.

CDR3 sequence: CSVEALGPSGEKLFF. The CDR3 nucleotides are TGCAGCGTTGAAGCATTGGGCCCTTCGGGTGAAAAACTGTTTTTT. The V gene is TRBV29-1, the J gene TRBJ1-4; D unclear. The V and J ends lost 1 base and 7 bases respectively, with 16 bases between them. This CDR3 has 15 amino acids. Germline V gives CDR1 SQVTM, CDR2 ANQGSEA.

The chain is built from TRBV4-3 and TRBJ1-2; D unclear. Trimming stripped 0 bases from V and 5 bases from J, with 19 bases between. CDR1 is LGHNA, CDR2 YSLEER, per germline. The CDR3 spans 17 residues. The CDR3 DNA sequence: TGCGCCAGCAGCCAAGATAACAACTGGCCAGAGGGTTATGGCTACACCTTC. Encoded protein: CASSQDNNWPEGYGYTF.

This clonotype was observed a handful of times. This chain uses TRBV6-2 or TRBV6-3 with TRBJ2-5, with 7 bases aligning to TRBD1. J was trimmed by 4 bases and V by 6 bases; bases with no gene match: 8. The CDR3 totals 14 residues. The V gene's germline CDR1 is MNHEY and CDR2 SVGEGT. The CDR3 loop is CASRVGQARETQYF. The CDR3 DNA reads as TGTGCCAGCAGAGTTGGACAGGCGCGAGAGACCCAGTACTTC.

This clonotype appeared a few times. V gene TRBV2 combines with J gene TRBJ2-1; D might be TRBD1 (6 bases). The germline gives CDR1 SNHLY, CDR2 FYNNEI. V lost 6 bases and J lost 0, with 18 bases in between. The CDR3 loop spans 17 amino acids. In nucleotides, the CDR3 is TGTGCCAGCAGAAACCGCGGACAGCTGAGCTCCTACAATGAGCAGTTCTTC. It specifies CASRNRGQLSSYNEQFF.

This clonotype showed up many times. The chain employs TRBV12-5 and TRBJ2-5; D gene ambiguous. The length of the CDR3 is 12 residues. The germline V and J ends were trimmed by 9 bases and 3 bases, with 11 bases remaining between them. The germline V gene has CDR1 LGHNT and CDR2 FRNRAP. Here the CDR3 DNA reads TGTGCTAGCCGGACGGGTGAAGAGACCCAGTACTTC. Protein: CASRTGEETQYF.

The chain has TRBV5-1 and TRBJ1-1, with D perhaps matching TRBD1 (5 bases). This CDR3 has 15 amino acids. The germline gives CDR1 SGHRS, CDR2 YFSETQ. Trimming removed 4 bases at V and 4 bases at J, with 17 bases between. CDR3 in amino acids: CASSAGRVEVTEAFF. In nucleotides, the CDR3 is TGCGCCAGCAGCGCGGGCAGGGTAGAGGTCACTGAAGCTTTCTTT.

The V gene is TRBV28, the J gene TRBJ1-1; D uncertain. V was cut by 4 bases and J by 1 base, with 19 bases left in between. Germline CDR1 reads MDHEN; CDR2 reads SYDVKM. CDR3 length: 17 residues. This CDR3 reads CASSWPKQPRPNTEAFF. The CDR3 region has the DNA TGTGCCAGCAGTTGGCCCAAACAACCTAGACCGAACACTGAAGCTTTCTTT.

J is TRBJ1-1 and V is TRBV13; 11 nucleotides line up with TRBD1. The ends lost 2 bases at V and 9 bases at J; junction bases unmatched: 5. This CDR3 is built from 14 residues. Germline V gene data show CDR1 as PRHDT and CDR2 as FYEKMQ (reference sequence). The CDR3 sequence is CASSLRTGGGKAFF. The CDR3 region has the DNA TGTGCCAGCAGCTTAAGGACAGGGGGCGGGAAAGCTTTCTTT.

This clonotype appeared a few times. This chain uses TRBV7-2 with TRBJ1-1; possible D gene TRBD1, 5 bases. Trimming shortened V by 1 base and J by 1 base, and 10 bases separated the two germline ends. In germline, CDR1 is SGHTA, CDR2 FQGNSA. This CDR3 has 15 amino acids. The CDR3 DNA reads TGTGCCAGCAGCTTAGTAACAGGCTGGAACACTGAAGCTTTCTTT. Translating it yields CASSLVTGWNTEAFF. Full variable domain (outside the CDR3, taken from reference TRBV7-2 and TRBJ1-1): GAGVSQSPSNKVTEKGKDVELRCDPISGHTALYWYRQSLGQGLEFLIYFQGNSAPDKSGLPSDRFSAERTGGSVSTLTIQRTQQEDSAVYLCASSLVTGWNTEAFFGQGTRLTVV.

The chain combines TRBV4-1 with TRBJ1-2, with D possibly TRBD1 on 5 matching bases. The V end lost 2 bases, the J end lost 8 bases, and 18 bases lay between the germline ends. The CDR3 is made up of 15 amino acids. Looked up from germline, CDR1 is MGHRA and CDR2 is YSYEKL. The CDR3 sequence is CASSQQRGGPGGYTF. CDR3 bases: TGCGCCAGCAGCCAACAGCGGGGGGGACCAGGAGGCTACACCTTC.

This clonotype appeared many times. For the CDR3, the DNA is TGTGCCAGCAGCGCTTTCCGTAGCGGTTCGGGAGATACGCAGTATTTT. Translation: CASSAFRSGSGDTQYF. V and J are TRBV7-2 and TRBJ2-3; the D gene is possibly TRBD2 (6 bases). Germline V lookup: CDR1 SGHTA, CDR2 FQGNSA. V gave up 5 bases and J gave up 5 bases, with 20 bases separating them. The CDR3 covers 16 residues.

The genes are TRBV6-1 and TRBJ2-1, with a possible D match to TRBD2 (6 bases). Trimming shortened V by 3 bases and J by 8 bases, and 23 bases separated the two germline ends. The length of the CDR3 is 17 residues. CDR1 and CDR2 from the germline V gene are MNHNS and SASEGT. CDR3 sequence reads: CASSDRGSFPRSDEQFF. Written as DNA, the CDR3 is TGTGCCAGCAGTGATCGGGGGTCTTTCCCCCGATCCGATGAGCAGTTCTTC.

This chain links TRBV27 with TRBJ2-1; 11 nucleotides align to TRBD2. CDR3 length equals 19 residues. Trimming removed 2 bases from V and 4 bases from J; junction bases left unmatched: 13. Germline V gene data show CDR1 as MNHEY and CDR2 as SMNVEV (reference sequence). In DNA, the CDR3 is TGTGCCAGCAGTTTAACGGCGCCTAGCGGGGGGCGGGGATACAATGAGCAGTTCTTC. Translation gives CASSLTAPSGGRGYNEQFF.

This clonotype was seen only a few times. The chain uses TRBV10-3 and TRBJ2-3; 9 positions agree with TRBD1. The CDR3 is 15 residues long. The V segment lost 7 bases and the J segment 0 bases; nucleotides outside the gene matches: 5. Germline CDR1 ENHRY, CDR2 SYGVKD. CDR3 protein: CAITPGQGSTDTQYF. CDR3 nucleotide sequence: TGTGCCATCACCCCAGGACAGGGGAGCACAGATACGCAGTATTTT.

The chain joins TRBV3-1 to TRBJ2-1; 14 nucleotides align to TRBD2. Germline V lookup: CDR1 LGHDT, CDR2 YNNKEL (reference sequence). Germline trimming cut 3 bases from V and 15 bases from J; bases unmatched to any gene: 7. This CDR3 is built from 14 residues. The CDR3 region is CASSHRLAGGLGFF. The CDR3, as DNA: TGTGCCAGCAGCCATCGACTAGCGGGGGGGCTGGGGTTCTTC.

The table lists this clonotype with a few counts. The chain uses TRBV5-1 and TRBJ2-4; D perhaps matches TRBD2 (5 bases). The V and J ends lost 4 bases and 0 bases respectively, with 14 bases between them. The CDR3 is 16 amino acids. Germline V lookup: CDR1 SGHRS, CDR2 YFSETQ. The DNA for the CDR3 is TGCGCCAGCAGCCTAGGACTGTTCTCAGCCAAAAACATTCAGTACTTC. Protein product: CASSLGLFSAKNIQYF.

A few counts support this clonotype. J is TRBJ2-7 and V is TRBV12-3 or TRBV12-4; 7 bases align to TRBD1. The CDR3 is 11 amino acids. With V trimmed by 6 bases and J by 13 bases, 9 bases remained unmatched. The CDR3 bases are TGTGCCAGCAGCGCCGGGACAGACGAATACTTC. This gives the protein CASSAGTDEYF.

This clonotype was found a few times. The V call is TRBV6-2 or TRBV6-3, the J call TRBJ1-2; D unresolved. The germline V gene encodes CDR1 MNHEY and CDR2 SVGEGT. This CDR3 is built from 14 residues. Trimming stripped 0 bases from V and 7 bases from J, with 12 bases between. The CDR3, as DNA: TGTGCCAGCAGTTACTCAACGCTAGGGTTTGGCTACACCTTC. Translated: CASSYSTLGFGYTF.

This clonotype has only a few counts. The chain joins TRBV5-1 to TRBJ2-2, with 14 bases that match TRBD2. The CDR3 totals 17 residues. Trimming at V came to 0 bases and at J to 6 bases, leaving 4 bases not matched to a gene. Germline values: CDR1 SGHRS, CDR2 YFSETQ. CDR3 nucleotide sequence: TGCGCCAGCAGCTTGGGAGGACTAGCGGGGGGAGCCGGGGAGCTGTTTTTT. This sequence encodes CASSLGGLAGGAGELFF.

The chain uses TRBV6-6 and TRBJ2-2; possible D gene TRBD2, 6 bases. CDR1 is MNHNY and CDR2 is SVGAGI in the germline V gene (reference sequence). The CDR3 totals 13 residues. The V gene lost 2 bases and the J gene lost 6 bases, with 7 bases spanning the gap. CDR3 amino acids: CASSYGEAGELFF. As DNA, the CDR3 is TGTGCCAGCAGTTACGGGGAGGCCGGGGAGCTGTTTTTT.

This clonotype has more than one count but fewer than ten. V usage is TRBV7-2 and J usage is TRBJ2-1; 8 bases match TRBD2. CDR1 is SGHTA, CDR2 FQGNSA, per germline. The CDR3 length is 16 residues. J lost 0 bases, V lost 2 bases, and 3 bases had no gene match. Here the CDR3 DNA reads TGTGCCAGCAGCTTATCCGGGACTAGCTCCTACAATGAGCAGTTCTTC. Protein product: CASSLSGTSSYNEQFF.

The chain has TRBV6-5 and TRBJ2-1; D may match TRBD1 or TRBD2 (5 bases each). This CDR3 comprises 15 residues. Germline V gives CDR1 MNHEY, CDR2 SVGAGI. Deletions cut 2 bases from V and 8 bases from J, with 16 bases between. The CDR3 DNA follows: TGTGCCAGCAGTTACCGAGGGGTAAGGGATGATGAGCAGTTCTTC. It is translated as CASSYRGVRDDEQFF.

The CDR3 coding sequence is TGTGCCAGCAGTCGAACGACAGGGGGCTACGAGCAGTACTTC. Encoded protein: CASSRTTGGYEQYF. The rearrangement joins TRBV2 to TRBJ2-7, with 9 bases matching TRBD1. J lost 3 bases, V lost 5 bases, and 5 bases had no gene match. CDR3 size: 14 residues. CDR1 is SNHLY and CDR2 is FYNNEI in the germline V gene. Supplemented by reference TRBV2 and TRBJ2-7, the full variable domain reads EPEVTQTPSHQVTQMGQEVILRCVPISNHLYFYWYRQILGQKVEFLVSFYNNEISEKSEIFDDQFSVERPDGSNFTLKIRSTKLEDSAMYFCASSRTTGGYEQYFGPGTRLTVT.

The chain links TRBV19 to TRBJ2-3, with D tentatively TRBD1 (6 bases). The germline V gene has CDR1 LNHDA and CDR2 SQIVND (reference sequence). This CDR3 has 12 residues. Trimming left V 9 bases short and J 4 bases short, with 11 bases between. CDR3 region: CASVQGADTQYF. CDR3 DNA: TGTGCCAGCGTACAGGGAGCAGATACGCAGTATTTT.

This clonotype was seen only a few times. Here the CDR3 reads CASSLTVGTTPRSYNEQFF. CDR3 nucleotides: TGTGCCAGCAGCTTAACGGTGGGGACTACCCCCCGATCCTACAATGAGCAGTTCTTC. The chain has TRBV7-3 and TRBJ2-1; 7 positions match TRBD2. V was pared by 0 bases and J by 1 base, with 12 bases of the junction left unmatched. CDR1 and CDR2 from the germline V gene are SGHTA and FQGTGA. This CDR3 is built from 19 residues. Filled out from reference TRBV7-3 and TRBJ2-1, the complete variable domain reads GAGVSQTPSNKVTEKGKYVELRCDPISGHTALYWYRQSLGQGPEFLIYFQGTGAADDSGLPNDRFFAVRPEGSVSTLKIQRTERGDSAVYLCASSLTVGTTPRSYNEQFFGPGTRLTVL.